The T cell receptor (beta chain) described here comes from a study of T cell repertoires in cytomegalovirus infection. Study information: As its CMV epitopes, the study selected recently identified HLA-C-restricted and well-studied HLA-B-restricted targets. The public TCR beta signatures pointed to both CMV infection and matching HLA type. Study conclusions and caveats: Accumulated public TCR beta family frequency recognized individuals carrying CMV together with the relevant HLA. Dominating the ex vivo response were TCR beta clonotypes that were CMV-specific and HLA-C-restricted.

TCRdb called the reads again in MiXCR, with one record for every CDR3 protein. This repertoire shows roughly 80,000 distinct CDR3 sequences, 20% to 30% found once; its top ten account for approximately 49%. This CDR3 has 16 amino acids. With V trimmed by 4 bases and J by 2 bases, 9 bases remained unmatched. Germline CDR1 is SQVTM and CDR2 is ANQGSEA. With regard to this clonotype: Its antigen is undetermined.

The receptor comes from a human donor in good health (CMV status not recorded). Some clones in this sample may be carry-over from other donors' samples. This specimen consisted of CD8+ T cells from cultured PBMCs, obtained from culture after CMV antigen stimulation. V and J are TRBV29-1 and TRBJ2-2; 8 bases align to TRBD2. The DNA for the CDR3 is TGCAGCGTTGTCGATCGGGGACTAGAAAACACCGGGGAGCTGTTTTTT. It encodes CSVVDRGLENTGELFF.